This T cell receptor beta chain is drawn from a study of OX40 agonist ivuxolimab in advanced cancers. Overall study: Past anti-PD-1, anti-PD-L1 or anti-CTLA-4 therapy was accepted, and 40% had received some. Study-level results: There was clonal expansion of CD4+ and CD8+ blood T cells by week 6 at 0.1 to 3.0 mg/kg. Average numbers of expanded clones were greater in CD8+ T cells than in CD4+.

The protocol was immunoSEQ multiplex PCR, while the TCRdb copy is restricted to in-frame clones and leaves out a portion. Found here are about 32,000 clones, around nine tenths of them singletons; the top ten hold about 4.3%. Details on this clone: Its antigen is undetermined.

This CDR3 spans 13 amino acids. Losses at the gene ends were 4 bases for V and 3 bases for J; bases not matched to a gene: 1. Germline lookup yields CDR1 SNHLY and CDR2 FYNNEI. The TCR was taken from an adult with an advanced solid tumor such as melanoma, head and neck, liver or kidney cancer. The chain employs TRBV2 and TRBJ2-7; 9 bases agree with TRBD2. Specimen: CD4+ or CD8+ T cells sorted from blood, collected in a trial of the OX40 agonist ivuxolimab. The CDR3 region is CASSASGIYEQYF. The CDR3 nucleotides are TGTGCCAGCAGTGCTAGCGGGATCTACGAGCAGTACTTC. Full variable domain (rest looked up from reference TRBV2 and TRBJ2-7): EPEVTQTPSHQVTQMGQEVILRCVPISNHLYFYWYRQILGQKVEFLVSFYNNEISEKSEIFDDQFSVERPDGSNFTLKIRSTKLEDSAMYFCASSASGIYEQYFGPGTRLTVT.